The 12 T cell receptor beta chains listed next were all sequenced from one sample in a study of tumor-infiltrating lymphocytes in primary liver carcinoma. TCR beta cDNA was prepared out of 450 to 500 ng total RNA by means of a constant-region primer. Amplification in three nested multiplex PCR rounds with slightly modified ARM-PCR gave rise to TCR beta libraries. Primers for the first two PCR rounds were TRBV1-TRBV30 forward primers and a C-beta reverse primer (around 11 cycles per round). MiXCR, applied by TCRdb to the multiplex PCR reads, yields one record per CDR3 protein. Seen here are about 130,000 distinct CDR3 sequences, around 64% observed once, and the top ten hold 7% to 10%. It was from roughly 20-30 mg of unsorted bulk tissue that RNA and DNA were co-extracted. The sequencing input was liver tumor tissue from sampling region 3. This sample's subset: tumor region T3, left-lateral pole. These receptors all come from a woman aged 60-75 years with primary liver carcinoma and hepatitis B virus infection.

Comment on this clonotype: The junction and the germline gene differ at one end; a read error may be behind it. CDR3 nucleotide sequence: TGTGTCAGCAGTGAAATCCAAGAGACCCAGTACTTC. It translates to CVSSEIQETQYF. The chain employs TRBV10-2 and TRBJ2-5, with D hard to call. CDR3 size: 12 residues. Per the germline V gene, CDR1 is WSHSY and CDR2 is SAAADI.

Only a few counts were recorded for this clonotype. One base away lies a much larger clone, so this may be a sequencing read error. V and J are TRBV6-1 and TRBJ1-1; D remains ambiguous. CDR1 and CDR2 (germline): MNHNS, SASEGT. This CDR3 spans 13 amino acids. With 7 bases removed from V and 6 bases from J, the gap between germline ends came to 15 bases. CDR3 DNA: TGTGCCAGCAATGCCCACATGTTCTCTGAAGCTTTCTTT. This sequence encodes CASNAHMFSEAFF.

With respect to this clonotype: This sequence may be a read error, since a much larger clone differs from it by one base. This rearrangement joins TRBV6-5 to TRBJ2-5; the match to TRBD2 covers 15 bases. The junction had 12 bases not matched to a gene; V was cut back by 6 bases and J by 7 bases. The CDR3 covers 17 residues. Germline CDR1 is MNHEY and CDR2 is SVGAGI. The CDR3 loop reads CASSPGTSGRYRGTQYF. The CDR3 bases are TGTGCCAGCAGCCCCGGGACTAGCGGGAGGTATCGAGGGACCCAGTACTTC.

Of note for this clonotype: A much larger clonotype is one base distant, so this may be a read error. This chain joins TRBV6-6 and TRBJ2-7, with TRBD1 matching over 10 bases. The germline V gene encodes CDR1 MNHNY and CDR2 SVGAGI (reference sequence). There are 14 residues in the CDR3. V was pared by 10 bases and J by 4 bases, with 10 bases of the junction left unmatched. The CDR3 nucleotides are TGTGCCAACAGAAAGGGACAGGGGATGTACGAGCAGTACTTC. Amino acids: CANRKGQGMYEQYF.

As for this clonotype: One end of the junction does not line up with germline, which may come from a read error. The J gene is TRBJ2-1, the V gene TRBV11-3, with D perhaps matching TRBD2 (5 bases). Germline CDR1 reads SGHNT; CDR2 reads YENEEA. The CDR3 is made up of 12 amino acids. The CDR3 DNA sequence: TGTACCAGTAGCTCCCGATCGGGATTCCAGTTCTTC. Its translation is CTSSSRSGFQFF.

A note on this clonotype: A read error may be the cause here, since a much bigger clone is one base away. This chain joins TRBV28 and TRBJ2-6; TRBD2 might be the D (5 bases). Germline CDR1 reads MDHEN; CDR2 reads SYDVKM. CDR3 length equals 14 residues. For the CDR3, the DNA is TGTGCCAGCACGGGGTTCTCTGTGGCCAACGTCCTGACTTTC. It encodes CASTGFSVANVLTF. Full variable domain (missing parts from reference TRBV28 and TRBJ2-6): DVKVTQSSRYLVKRTGEKVFLECVQDMDHENMFWYRQDPGLGLRLIYFSYDVKMKEKGDIPEGYSVSREKKERFSLILESASTNQTSMYLCASTGFSVANVLTFGAGSRLTVL.

This rearrangement joins TRBV5-1 to TRBJ1-6; D possibly corresponds to TRBD1 (6 bases). Germline V lookup: CDR1 SGHRS, CDR2 YFSETQ. The CDR3 has 16 amino acids. V was shortened by 2 bases and J by 4 bases, with 13 bases between the two germline ends. The CDR3 sequence is CASSFSPTGYNSPLHF. The CDR3 DNA follows: TGCGCCAGCAGCTTTTCCCCAACAGGGTATAATTCACCCCTCCACTTT.

A remark on this clonotype: This CDR3 fails to terminate in the conserved phenylalanine or tryptophan, so it likely reflects a read error. The chain uses TRBV12-3 or TRBV12-4 and TRBJ1-1; a possible D gene is TRBD1 (5 bases). The CDR3 is made up of 13 amino acids. The germline V and J ends were trimmed by 7 bases and 9 bases, with 18 bases remaining between them. For the CDR3, the DNA is TGTGCCAGCAACCCCGACGAGTGGGGCAAAGCTTTCCTT. It translates to CASNPDEWGKAFL.

About this clonotype: The junction differs from germline at one of its ends, possibly a read error. The V and J genes are TRBV11-2 and TRBJ2-4, with a tentative D call TRBD2 (5 bases). The germline V gene encodes CDR1 SGHAT and CDR2 FQNNGV. This CDR3 has 19 residues. CDR3 in amino acids: CASISRPARGPRIKNILYF. The CDR3 DNA sequence: TGTGCCAGCATCTCTCGACCAGCGAGAGGGCCTCGGATCAAAAACATTCTGTACTTC.

This clonotype was detected only a few times. The V and J genes are TRBV5-1 and TRBJ1-3; D is perhaps TRBD1 (6 bases). Germline V gives CDR1 SGHRS, CDR2 YFSETQ. Trimming pared 1 base from V and 0 bases from J, leaving 11 bases between. The CDR3 has 16 residues. The CDR3 loop is CASSLPRQDSGNTIYF. As DNA, the CDR3 is TGCGCCAGCAGCTTGCCCAGACAGGACTCTGGAAACACCATATATTTT.

Note on this clonotype: A single base separates this from a much larger clone, so it may be a read error. The J gene is TRBJ2-7, the V gene TRBV7-8, with D tentatively TRBD2 (6 bases). Trimming cost V 1 base and J 5 bases, with 12 bases left between them. This CDR3 has 14 amino acids. Germline V CDR1 and CDR2: SGHVS, FQNEAQ. This CDR3 is CASSLGERTNEQYF. The CDR3 DNA is TGTGCCAGCAGCTTAGGGGAGAGGACTAACGAGCAGTACTTC.

This clonotype was picked up a small number of times. In this CDR3 the conserved last residue, phenylalanine or tryptophan, is missing, so a read error is likely. CDR3 residues: CASSLRQGVGSPLHS. Written as DNA, the CDR3 is TGTGCCAGCAGCTTACGCCAGGGGGTTGGTTCACCCCTCCACTCT. This chain joins TRBV7-3 and TRBJ1-6; 7 bases match TRBD1. V gave up 2 bases and J gave up 9 bases; unmatched junction bases: 7. Per the germline V gene, CDR1 is SGHTA and CDR2 is FQGTGA. The CDR3 has 15 residues.